This TCR beta chain is from a study of blood T cell repertoires in COVID-19. Study background: Samples representing acute and convalescent COVID-19 were sourced from the United States, Italy and Spain. Sources were T cells, B-cell-depleted T cells, or PBMCs; the material itself was cDNA or gDNA.

Authors' data handling: Counts of nucleated cells, estimated from reference gene primer amplification, were obtained. The table came from immunoSEQ multiplex PCR; TCRdb's copy has only in-frame clones and leaves some out. V and J calls plus clone size are reproduced from that table; the DNA served to infer D and trimming. The sample contains some 40,000 clones, 70% to 85% of which appear only once. V dropped 0 bases and J dropped 5 bases, with 6 bases sitting between them. The germline gives CDR1 SGHNT, CDR2 YYREEE (reference sequence). The CDR3 totals 14 residues. The clonotype was recovered from a woman aged 80 or older with acute or convalescent COVID-19. The sample was peripheral blood. V is TRBV5-4 and J is TRBJ1-6, with no clear D. CDR3 in amino acids: CASSLAQNNSPLHF. DNA of the CDR3: TGTGCCAGCAGCTTGGCACAGAATAATTCACCCCTCCACTTT.